Listed here are 16 T cell receptor beta chains from one sample, sequenced in a study of blood T cell repertoires in COVID-19. Here immunoSEQ multiplex PCR was the method, and the copy in TCRdb shows in-frame clones only, minus some. This table holds just over 250,000 clones, 88% found once. The sequenced sample consisted of peripheral blood. The source of these receptors is a woman aged 65 to 85 with COVID-19, enrolled during active disease.

This chain links TRBV10-3 with TRBJ1-3; 7 bases agree with TRBD1. J was trimmed by 4 bases and V by 5 bases; bases with no gene match: 5. Germline CDR1 and CDR2: ENHRY and SYGVKD. This CDR3 is built from 14 residues. CDR3 protein: CAISKQGTGNTIYF. The CDR3 DNA reads TGTGCCATCAGTAAACAGGGGACCGGAAACACCATATATTTT.

The rearrangement links TRBV12-3 or TRBV12-4 to TRBJ2-7; D ambiguous. The ends were cut back, 6 bases at V and 6 bases at J, with 12 bases in the middle. The CDR3 is 12 amino acids. The CDR3 protein is CASRAGEAEQYF. The CDR3 nucleotides are TGTGCCAGCAGGGCCGGTGAGGCCGAGCAGTACTTC.

J is TRBJ2-7 and V is TRBV21-1; TRBD1 is taken as the D call from the table, unchecked against the DNA. TRBV21-1 is tagged as a pseudogene. CDR3 length equals 14 residues. The CDR3 bases are TGTGCCAGCAGCTGTCAGACAGGGTTCTACGAGCAGTACTTC. It is translated as CASSCQTGFYEQYF.

The V gene is TRBV18, the J gene TRBJ1-1, with D possibly matching TRBD1 (6 bases). CDR1 and CDR2 (germline): KGHSH, LQKENI. Between the trimmed V and J ends, which lost 4 bases and 3 bases, there was a span of 12 bases. The CDR3 extends over 14 amino acids. For the CDR3, the DNA is TGTGCCAGCTCACTTGAGACAGGCGACACTGAAGCTTTCTTT. Protein sequence: CASSLETGDTEAFF.

The chain uses TRBV27 and TRBJ2-3, with 8 bases that match TRBD2. CDR1 is MNHEY and CDR2 is SMNVEV in the germline V gene (reference sequence). The CDR3 spans 13 residues. V was pared by 5 bases and J by 5 bases, with 3 bases of the junction left unmatched. The DNA for the CDR3 is TGTGCCAGCAGTAACAGCGGGAGAGATACGCAGTATTTT. Amino acids: CASSNSGRDTQYF.

V gene TRBV7-8 combines with J gene TRBJ1-2, with D unclear. V lost 7 bases to trimming and J lost 1 base, with 13 bases between them. This CDR3 is 14 amino acids long. Per germline, CDR1 SGHVS and CDR2 FQNEAQ. The CDR3 protein is CASTRLTGNYGYTF. The CDR3, as DNA: TGTGCCAGCACCCGATTGACTGGTAACTATGGCTACACCTTC.

The genes are TRBV5-1 and TRBJ1-1; D ambiguous. The CDR3 totals 15 residues. Germline CDR1 SGHRS, CDR2 YFSETQ. V shed 2 bases and J shed 1 base, with 12 bases lying between them. The CDR3 nucleotides read TGCGCCAGCAGCTTTTCCAGACACCGGAACACTGAAGCTTTCTTT. Encoded protein: CASSFSRHRNTEAFF.

This chain connects TRBV11-2 to TRBJ2-5; 7 bases align to TRBD1. Germline V gene sequence: CDR1 SGHAT, CDR2 FQNNGV. The CDR3 spans 13 residues. The V and J ends lost 4 bases and 4 bases, in that order; junction bases with no gene match: 3. The CDR3 sequence: CASSSDRLETQYF. The DNA for the CDR3 is TGTGCCAGCAGCTCGGACAGGTTAGAGACCCAGTACTTC.

This CDR3 reads CASSLAPGQGSPYGYTF. Here the CDR3 DNA reads TGTGCCAGCAGCTTAGCCCCGGGACAGGGCTCGCCCTATGGCTACACCTTC. The J gene is TRBJ1-2, the V gene TRBV7-9, with TRBD1 identical over 9 bases. Germline V gene lookup returns CDR1 SEHNR and CDR2 FQNEAQ (reference sequence). Trimming at V came to 0 bases and at J to 4 bases, leaving 9 bases not matched to a gene. The CDR3 has 17 amino acids.

The sample holds a few counts of this clone. V gene TRBV3-1 (or the pseudogene TRBV3-2) combines with J gene TRBJ2-1, with D tentatively TRBD2 (6 bases). Germline loops: CDR1 LGHDT, CDR2 YNNKEL (reference sequence). CDR3 size: 15 residues. V was clipped by 1 base and J by 3 bases, with 10 bases between them. CDR3 sequence (DNA): TGTGCCAGCAGCCAAGTTGCGCGGGACTACAATGAGCAGTTCTTC. It translates to CASSQVARDYNEQFF.

V and J are TRBV24-1 and TRBJ2-3, with D perhaps TRBD1 (5 bases). V lost 4 bases to trimming and J lost 1 base, with 14 bases between them. This CDR3 contains 16 residues. Germline CDR1 and CDR2: KGHDR and SFDVKD. The DNA for the CDR3 is TGTGCCACCAGTGACCTGACCCAGGGTGGCACAGATACGCAGTATTTT. This translates into CATSDLTQGGTDTQYF.

The chain recombines TRBV27 with TRBJ2-7, with a tentative D call TRBD1 (5 bases). V lost 8 bases to trimming and J lost 5 bases, with 19 bases between them. The V gene's germline CDR1 is MNHEY and CDR2 SMNVEV (reference sequence). CDR3 length: 14 amino acids. CDR3 nucleotides: TGTGCCAGCCCTGCTCAGGGTGGGCTCGACGAGCAGTACTTC. It specifies CASPAQGGLDEQYF.

V is TRBV4-3 and J is TRBJ1-4; 7 positions match TRBD1. CDR3 size: 14 residues. The V gene end was trimmed by 1 base and the J gene end by 6 bases; junction bases not matched to a gene: 2. From germline, CDR1 is LGHNA and CDR2 YSLEER. The CDR3 sequence is CASSQGQGDEKLFF. The CDR3 DNA follows: TGCGCCAGCAGCCAAGGACAGGGAGATGAAAAACTGTTTTTT.

The chain has TRBV7-9 and TRBJ2-1; the match to TRBD2 covers 9 bases. The CDR3 contains 14 residues. In germline, CDR1 is SEHNR, CDR2 FQNEAQ (reference sequence). The ends lost 5 bases at V and 8 bases at J; junction bases unmatched: 7. The CDR3 loop is CASSPVAGGDEQFF. The DNA of the CDR3 is TGTGCCAGCAGCCCAGTGGCGGGGGGGGATGAGCAGTTCTTC.

The chain uses TRBV7-9 and TRBJ2-6; a weak D match, TRBD2 (5 bases). V lost 1 base, J lost 4 bases, and 8 bases lay in between. This CDR3 spans 15 amino acids. CDR1 is SEHNR, CDR2 FQNEAQ, per germline (reference sequence). The CDR3 loop reads CASSLGGAGANVLTF. As DNA, the CDR3 is TGTGCCAGCAGCTTAGGGGGAGCCGGGGCCAACGTCCTGACTTTC.

V and J are TRBV6-6 and TRBJ2-5, with 16 bases aligning to TRBD2. The CDR3 is 19 residues long. V dropped 5 bases and J dropped 4; count of bases not matched to a gene: 13. Per germline, CDR1 MNHNY and CDR2 SVGAGI (reference sequence). The DNA of the CDR3 is TGTGCCAGCAGTCCGCCCGGGGGACTAGCGGGAGGGGCGGTAGAGACCCAGTACTTC. It codes for CASSPPGGLAGGAVETQYF.